Below, 15 T cell receptor beta chains from the same sample are listed, as sequenced in a study of vaccination effects on CD4 cells after COVID-19. Before sequencing, viral peptide pools were used by the ViraFEST assay to expand antigen-specific CD4+ T cells. It was after approximately 11 days of culture that CD4+ T cells were isolated. All study participants received two doses of BNT162b2 or mRNA-1273 vaccine. Produced via immunoSEQ multiplex PCR; TCRdb's table is partial and in-frame only. The repertoire consists of about 24,000 clones, with roughly three quarters occurring once and the leading ten covering roughly 8.7%. Their antigen targets remain unknown. This specimen consisted of CD4+ T cells from PBMCs cultured with SARS-CoV-2 spike peptides, obtained after COVID-19 vaccination. All receptors derive from a human donor who received a COVID-19 vaccine.

The chain is built from TRBV7-8 and TRBJ1-2, with D perhaps matching TRBD1 (5 bases). This CDR3 spans 14 amino acids. Germline values: CDR1 SGHVS, CDR2 FQNEAQ. Trimming stripped 1 base from V and 9 bases from J, with 15 bases between. As DNA, the CDR3 is TGTGCCAGCAGCTTAGACGGGGCTCGATATAGCTACACCTTC. Translated, it gives CASSLDGARYSYTF.

J is TRBJ2-1 and V is TRBV6-5; 10 bases map to TRBD2. Germline V gene data show CDR1 as MNHEY and CDR2 as SVGAGI. CDR3 length equals 15 residues. J lost 6 bases, V lost 4 bases, and 6 bases had no gene match. In nucleotides, the CDR3 is TGTGCCAGCAGTTTCTGGACTAGCGGAGTCAATGAGCAGTTCTTC. Residues: CASSFWTSGVNEQFF.

The V and J genes are TRBV5-4 and TRBJ1-1; D is perhaps TRBD1 (6 bases). V lost 0 bases and J 8 bases, leaving 14 bases between the germline ends. CDR3 size: 14 residues. CDR1 and CDR2 (germline): SGHNT, YYREEE (reference sequence). CDR3: CASSLGRDTREAFF. Written as DNA, the CDR3 is TGTGCCAGCAGCTTGGGCCGGGACACCCGAGAAGCTTTCTTT.

The rearrangement links TRBV6-5 to TRBJ2-7; unclear D gene. The V and J ends lost 4 bases and 4 bases respectively, with 5 bases between them. The CDR3 consists of 11 residues. Germline CDR1 MNHEY, CDR2 SVGAGI. The CDR3 nucleotides read TGTGCCAGCAGTTTCCAATACGAGCAGTACTTC. Protein sequence: CASSFQYEQYF.

The sample holds a few counts of this clone. The gene calls are TRBV6-2 or TRBV6-3 and TRBJ2-2; 7 bases line up with TRBD2. Germline V gene data show CDR1 as MNHEY and CDR2 as SVGEGT. CDR3 length: 15 residues. Trimming removed 4 bases from V and 3 bases from J; junction bases left unmatched: 5. Here the CDR3 DNA reads TGTGCCAGCAGTTCCGGTGGGAGGGACACCGGGGAGCTGTTTTTT. It translates to CASSSGGRDTGELFF.

This chain uses TRBV11-2 with TRBJ2-5; 9 nucleotides line up with TRBD2. CDR3 length: 14 residues. CDR1 and CDR2 from the germline V gene are SGHAT and FQNNGV. V dropped 4 bases and J dropped 5; count of bases not matched to a gene: 5. This CDR3 is CASSSPAGGETQYF. CDR3 DNA sequence: TGTGCCAGCAGCTCCCCGGCGGGGGGGGAGACCCAGTACTTC.

This clone was recorded a few times. This chain uses TRBV9 with TRBJ1-5, with D perhaps matching TRBD1 (6 bases). Trimming cost V 4 bases and J 0 bases, with 11 bases left between them. CDR3 length: 15 residues. CDR1 and CDR2 (germline): SGDLS, YYNGEE. The DNA of the CDR3 is TGTGCCAGCAGCTCCTCAGGGGCTAGCAATCAGCCCCAGCATTTT. The encoded protein is CASSSSGASNQPQHF.

The chain recombines TRBV6-2 or TRBV6-3 with TRBJ2-3, with TRBD1 matching 8 bases. The CDR3 has 15 amino acids. The V gene's germline CDR1 is MNHEY and CDR2 SVGEGT. V lost 6 bases and J lost 1; bases outside the gene matches: 6. The CDR3 sequence is CASSSRGRGTDTQYF. The CDR3 DNA is TGTGCCAGCAGCAGCAGGGGGCGCGGCACAGATACGCAGTATTTT.

The rearrangement joins TRBV27 to TRBJ2-7, with 10 bases aligning to TRBD2. The junction had 7 bases not matched to a gene; V was cut back by 10 bases and J by 1 base. The germline V gene encodes CDR1 MNHEY and CDR2 SMNVEV (reference sequence). The length of the CDR3 is 14 residues. CDR3 loop: CATQRTSGSYEQYF. The CDR3 DNA reads TGTGCCACCCAAAGGACTAGCGGTTCCTACGAGCAGTACTTC.

The rearrangement links TRBV2 to TRBJ2-5, with D possibly TRBD2 on 6 matching bases. The CDR3 contains 13 residues. V shed 2 bases and J shed 5 bases, with 9 bases lying between them. Germline assignment: CDR1 SNHLY and CDR2 FYNNEI. CDR3 in DNA: TGTGCCAGCAGTGAATGGGGGGTTGAGACCCAGTACTTC. Translated: CASSEWGVETQYF.

The CDR3 protein is CASSSQTSGRAEQFF. CDR3 bases: TGTGCCAGCAGCTCCCAGACTAGCGGGAGGGCGGAGCAGTTCTTC. The gene calls are TRBV7-9 and TRBJ2-1; 14 bases agree with TRBD2. This CDR3 has 15 residues. From germline, CDR1 is SEHNR and CDR2 FQNEAQ (reference sequence). V lost 4 bases and J lost 10; bases outside the gene matches: 6.

The V and J genes are TRBV6-5 and TRBJ2-1; the match to TRBD1 covers 9 bases. Germline loops: CDR1 MNHEY, CDR2 SVGAGI. CDR3 length equals 14 residues. V lost 6 bases, J lost 5 bases, and 5 bases stayed unmatched. The CDR3 protein is CASSWGQGNNEQFF. As DNA, the CDR3 is TGTGCCAGCAGCTGGGGACAGGGTAACAATGAGCAGTTCTTC.

V gene TRBV18 combines with J gene TRBJ1-1, with D tentatively TRBD1 (6 bases). Trimming shortened V by 3 bases and J by 2 bases, and 13 bases separated the two germline ends. This CDR3 contains 15 residues. Germline V CDR1 and CDR2: KGHSH, LQKENI. As DNA, the CDR3 is TGTGCCAGCTCACCTGCCGGACAGTCAAACACTGAAGCTTTCTTT. This translates into CASSPAGQSNTEAFF.

This clone was observed a handful of times. CDR3 DNA sequence: TGTGCCAGCAGCTCGGACAGGCTAAAGAGAGCTTTCTTT. Protein sequence: CASSSDRLKRAFF. The chain has TRBV13 and TRBJ1-1; 7 bases align to TRBD1. The germline V gene encodes CDR1 PRHDT and CDR2 FYEKMQ (reference sequence). The CDR3 runs 13 residues. With 4 bases clipped from V and 10 bases from J, the junction kept 9 bases outside the gene matches.

CDR3: CASAWGREKLFF. The DNA of the CDR3 is TGTGCCAGCGCCTGGGGGAGGGAAAAACTGTTTTTT. V gene TRBV13 combines with J gene TRBJ1-4; D might be TRBD1 (5 bases). The CDR3 spans 12 residues. CDR1 is PRHDT, CDR2 FYEKMQ, per germline (reference sequence). Trimming pared 8 bases from V and 8 bases from J, leaving 12 bases between.